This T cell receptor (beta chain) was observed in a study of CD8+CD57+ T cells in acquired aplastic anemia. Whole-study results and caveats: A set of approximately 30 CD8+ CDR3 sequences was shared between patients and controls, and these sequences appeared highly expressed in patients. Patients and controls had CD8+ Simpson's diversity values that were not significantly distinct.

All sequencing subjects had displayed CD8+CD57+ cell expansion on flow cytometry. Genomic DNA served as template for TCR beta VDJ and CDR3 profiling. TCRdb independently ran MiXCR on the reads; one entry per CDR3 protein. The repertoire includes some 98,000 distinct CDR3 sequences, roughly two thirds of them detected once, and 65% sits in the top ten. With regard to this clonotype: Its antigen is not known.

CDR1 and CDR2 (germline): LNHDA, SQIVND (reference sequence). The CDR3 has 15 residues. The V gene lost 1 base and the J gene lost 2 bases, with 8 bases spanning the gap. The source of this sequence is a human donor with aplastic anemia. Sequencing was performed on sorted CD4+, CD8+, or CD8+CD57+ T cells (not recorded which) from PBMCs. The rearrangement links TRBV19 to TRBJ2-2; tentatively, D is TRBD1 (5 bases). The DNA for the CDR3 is TGTGCCAGTAGTATAGGAACAGGTAACACCGGGGAGCTGTTTTTT. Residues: CASSIGTGNTGELFF.